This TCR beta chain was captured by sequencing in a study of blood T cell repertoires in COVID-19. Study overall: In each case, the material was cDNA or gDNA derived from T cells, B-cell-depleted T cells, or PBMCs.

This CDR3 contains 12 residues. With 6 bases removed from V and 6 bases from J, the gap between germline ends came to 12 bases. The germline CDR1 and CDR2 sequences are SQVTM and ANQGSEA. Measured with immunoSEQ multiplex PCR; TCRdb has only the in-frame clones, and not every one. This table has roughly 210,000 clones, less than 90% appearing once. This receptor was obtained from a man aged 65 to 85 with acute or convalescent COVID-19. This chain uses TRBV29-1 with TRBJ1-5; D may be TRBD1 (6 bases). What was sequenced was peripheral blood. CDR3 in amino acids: CSVGGGGQPQHF. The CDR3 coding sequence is TGCAGCGTGGGGGGGGGCGGTCAGCCCCAGCATTTT. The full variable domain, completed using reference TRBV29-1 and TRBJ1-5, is SAVISQKPSRDICQRGTSLTIQCQVDSQVTMMFWYRQQPGQSLTLIATANQGSEATYESGFVIDKFPISRPNLTFSTLTVSNMSPEDSSIYLCSVGGGGQPQHFGDGTRLSIL.